This TCR beta chain appears in the sequencing data of a study of blood T cell repertoires in COVID-19. Turning to the study itself: Nucleic acid was either cDNA or gDNA, and it came from T cells, B-cell-depleted T cells, or PBMCs.

In the original analysis: Amplification with reference gene primers provided the estimates of nucleated cell counts. Generated by immunoSEQ multiplex PCR, the TCRdb table keeps only in-frame clones and is missing some. D and trimming come from the DNA, and the V and J calls and clone size come from that table. The sample lists 270,000 or so clones, 75% to 90% occurring once. The TCR comes from a man aged 35-49 years with acute or convalescent COVID-19. Sequences were obtained from peripheral blood.

DNA of the CDR3: TGTGCCAGCAGCCCCCCCGGCAGGCAATACACTGAAGCTTTCTTT. Its translation is CASSPPGRQYTEAFF. The gene calls are TRBV6-5 and TRBJ1-1; D gene ambiguous. V dropped 6 bases and J dropped 3 bases, with 17 bases sitting between them. This CDR3 spans 15 amino acids. CDR1 is MNHEY and CDR2 is SVGAGI in the germline V gene.